Listed here are 32 T cell receptor beta chains from one sample, sequenced in a study of T cell repertoires in cytomegalovirus infection. These receptors' targets are unknown. TCRdb reprocessed the reads via MiXCR and lists one record per CDR3 protein. The sample has 700,000 to 900,000 distinct CDR3 sequences, 25% to 35% seen once. This material consisted of cultured CD8+ T cells from PBMCs, taken from culture after CMV antigen stimulation. Receptors were obtained from a human donor in good health (CMV status not recorded). Some clones in this sample may be carry-over from other donors' samples.

This clonotype occurred a few times. CDR3 amino acids: CASIDIPVSTGTDTQYF. The CDR3 DNA reads TGTGCCAGCATTGATATCCCGGTCTCCACCGGCACAGATACGCAGTATTTT. The chain has TRBV7-9 and TRBJ2-3; D is undetermined. This CDR3 is 17 amino acids long. CDR1 is SEHNR, CDR2 FQNEAQ, per germline (reference sequence). V shed 7 bases and J shed 1 base, with 21 bases lying between them.

The rearrangement links TRBV4-1 to TRBJ2-7; no firm D call. V was trimmed by 0 bases and J by 2 bases, leaving 11 bases between them. Germline V lookup: CDR1 MGHRA, CDR2 YSYEKL. The CDR3 extends over 15 amino acids. CDR3 sequence: CASSQDLGRPYEQYF. In DNA form, the CDR3 reads TGCGCCAGCAGCCAAGATCTAGGGCGGCCCTACGAGCAGTACTTC.

The J gene is TRBJ1-2, the V gene TRBV15; possibly TRBD1 for D (6 bases). Germline assignment: CDR1 LNHNV and CDR2 YYDKDF (reference sequence). The CDR3 sequence is 16 residues long. V dropped 0 bases and J dropped 7 bases, with 18 bases sitting between them. CDR3 sequence reads: CATSRDPVGGWSGYTF. DNA of the CDR3: TGTGCCACCAGCAGAGATCCGGTAGGGGGGTGGAGTGGCTACACCTTC.

This chain uses TRBV5-6 with TRBJ2-2; perhaps TRBD1 as D (6 bases). V was clipped by 3 bases and J by 6 bases, with 9 bases between them. The CDR3 extends over 13 amino acids. CDR1 SGHDT and CDR2 YYEEEE come from the germline V gene. This CDR3 is CASSWTVAGELFF. CDR3 bases: TGTGCCAGCAGCTGGACAGTAGCCGGGGAGCTGTTTTTT.

This chain uses TRBV7-9 with TRBJ1-1; D remains unclear. Trimming stripped 4 bases from V and 1 base from J, with 7 bases between. Germline CDR1 is SEHNR and CDR2 is FQNEAQ (reference sequence). The CDR3 length is 13 residues. DNA for the CDR3: TGTGCCAGCAGCTCTATAAAGAACACTGAAGCTTTCTTT. It is translated as CASSSIKNTEAFF. Together with reference TRBV7-9 and TRBJ1-1, the CDR3 gives the full variable domain: DTGVSQNPRHKITKRGQNVTFRCDPISEHNRLYWYRQTLGQGPEFLTYFQNEAQLEKSRLLSDRFSAERPKGSFSTLEIQRTEQGDSAMYLCASSSIKNTEAFFGQGTRLTVV.

The V and J genes are TRBV7-6 and TRBJ1-1; D perhaps matches TRBD1 (5 bases). CDR3 length: 18 amino acids. Deletions cut 2 bases from V and 3 bases from J, with 22 bases between. The germline CDR1 and CDR2 sequences are SGHVS and FNYEAQ. Here the CDR3 DNA reads TGTGCCAGCAGCTTAAGTGTGTCCCCAGGGACGGGGCACACTGAAGCTTTCTTT. This translates into CASSLSVSPGTGHTEAFF.

The V call is TRBV12-3 or TRBV12-4, the J call TRBJ1-1; D possibly corresponds to TRBD1 (5 bases). This CDR3 has 14 residues. V was shortened by 6 bases and J by 3 bases, with 14 bases between the two germline ends. CDR3 DNA: TGTGCCAGCAGCATAACGGGGCAAGACACTGAAGCTTTCTTT. Translating gives CASSITGQDTEAFF.

This clonotype has more than one count but fewer than ten. This chain connects TRBV7-9 to TRBJ1-5; no clear D gene. Trimming took off 1 base at V and 0 bases at J, with 13 bases between the two ends. The CDR3 spans 17 residues. The V gene's germline CDR1 is SEHNR and CDR2 FQNEAQ (reference sequence). CDR3 sequence: CASSLEERTFSNQPQHF. CDR3 coding DNA: TGTGCCAGCAGCTTAGAGGAAAGGACCTTTAGCAATCAGCCCCAGCATTTT. The variable domain in full, completed from reference TRBV7-9 and TRBJ1-5, reads DTGVSQNPRHKITKRGQNVTFRCDPISEHNRLYWYRQTLGQGPEFLTYFQNEAQLEKSRLLSDRFSAERPKGSFSTLEIQRTEQGDSAMYLCASSLEERTFSNQPQHFGDGTRLSIL.

This clonotype was detected ten times or more. The chain uses TRBV7-8 and TRBJ2-1, with 13 bases fitting TRBD2. CDR1 and CDR2 from the germline V gene are SGHVS and FQNEAQ. V was pared by 2 bases and J by 7 bases, with 5 bases of the junction left unmatched. The CDR3 sequence is 16 residues long. The CDR3 DNA reads TGTGCCAGCAGCTTACCAAGACTAGCGGGGGGAAATGAGCAGTTCTTC. It yields the protein CASSLPRLAGGNEQFF.

This chain links TRBV6-6 with TRBJ1-5; 7 bases are a match to TRBD1. Germline V gene sequence: CDR1 MNHNY, CDR2 SVGAGI (reference sequence). V shed 4 bases and J 0 bases; nucleotides not matched to a gene: 6. The length of the CDR3 is 16 residues. The CDR3 region is CASSSRDSHSNQPQHF. CDR3 nucleotide sequence: TGTGCCAGCAGTTCCCGGGACAGCCATAGCAATCAGCCCCAGCATTTT.

The rearrangement joins TRBV5-4 to TRBJ1-2; D is ambiguous. The V gene's germline CDR1 is SGHNT and CDR2 YYREEE (reference sequence). Trimming pared 1 base from V and 8 bases from J, leaving 9 bases between. CDR3 length equals 12 residues. In nucleotides, the CDR3 is TGTGCCAGCAGCTTGTCGGATTTGGGCTACACCTTC. Translated: CASSLSDLGYTF.

The chain is built from TRBV20-1 and TRBJ1-2; D uncertain. From germline, CDR1 is DFQATT and CDR2 SNEGSKA (reference sequence). The CDR3 runs to 13 residues. V lost 0 bases and J lost 0, with 5 bases in between. CDR3 DNA: TGCAGTGCTAGAGATCCAGCTAACTATGGCTACACCTTC. It is translated as CSARDPANYGYTF.

This clonotype was found many times. This chain joins TRBV7-6 and TRBJ2-7, with D hard to call. V was pared by 5 bases and J by 4 bases, with 12 bases between. The germline V gene encodes CDR1 SGHVS and CDR2 FNYEAQ. This CDR3 is 13 amino acids long. The CDR3 reads CASSLFAQYEQYF. Here the CDR3 DNA reads TGTGCCAGCAGCCTATTCGCGCAGTACGAGCAGTACTTC.

In this sample, this clonotype turned up many times. The V gene is TRBV7-2, the J gene TRBJ1-5; D gene ambiguous. The germline V gene has CDR1 SGHTA and CDR2 FQGNSA. Deletions cut 5 bases from V and 5 bases from J, with 16 bases between. The CDR3 runs to 15 residues. CDR3 region: CASSLNRGVDQPQHF. In DNA, the CDR3 is TGTGCCAGCAGCCTCAATCGGGGAGTTGATCAGCCCCAGCATTTT.

The sample holds many counts of this clonotype. The chain is built from TRBV11-2 and TRBJ2-5, with 14 bases lining up with TRBD2. V lost 2 bases and J lost 4; bases outside the gene matches: 9. The V gene's germline CDR1 is SGHAT and CDR2 FQNNGV. The CDR3 length is 18 residues. This chain's CDR3 is CASSLPPRTSGGPETQYF. The CDR3 DNA reads as TGTGCCAGCAGCTTACCCCCCCGGACTAGCGGGGGGCCAGAGACCCAGTACTTC.

The chain joins TRBV7-6 to TRBJ2-1; D possibly corresponds to TRBD1 (5 bases). The CDR3 has 15 amino acids. Trimming removed 2 bases from V and 2 bases from J, with 10 bases in between. The germline gives CDR1 SGHVS, CDR2 FNYEAQ. CDR3 bases: TGTGCCAGCAGCTTAATTCAGGGCACCTACAATGAGCAGTTCTTC. Translation: CASSLIQGTYNEQFF.

This clonotype was seen a handful of times. One end of the junction fails to match germline, which may point to a read error. The rearrangement links TRBV7-7 to TRBJ2-5, with 11 bases aligning to TRBD2. There are 17 residues in the CDR3. In germline, CDR1 is SSHAT, CDR2 FNYEAQ (reference sequence). CDR3 residues: CASSLTRLAGSQETQYF. In DNA form, the CDR3 reads TGTGCTAGCAGCTTAACCCGACTAGCGGGGAGTCAAGAGACCCAGTACTTC.

The chain recombines TRBV25-1 with TRBJ2-2, with 10 bases matching TRBD2. V lost 5 bases and J lost 7; bases outside the gene matches: 10. Germline-derived CDR1 and CDR2 are MGHDK and SYGVNS. The CDR3 totals 16 residues. CDR3: CASSWKRGGRIGELFF. Here the CDR3 DNA reads TGTGCCAGCAGTTGGAAGCGGGGGGGCCGGATCGGGGAGCTGTTTTTT. Full variable domain (remainder filled in from reference TRBV25-1 and TRBJ2-2): EADIYQTPRYLVIGTGKKITLECSQTMGHDKMYWYQQDPGMELHLIHYSYGVNSTEKGDLSSESTVSRIRTEHFPLTLESARPSHTSQYLCASSWKRGGRIGELFFGEGSRLTVL.

The chain couples TRBV12-3 or TRBV12-4 to TRBJ1-2; 12 bases map to TRBD1. The CDR3 covers 13 residues. J was trimmed by 8 bases and V by 8 bases; bases with no gene match: 6. DNA of the CDR3: TGTGCCAGCTGCCGGGACAGGGGGCAAGGCTACACCTTC. Translation: CASCRDRGQGYTF.

This clonotype has only a few counts. V gene TRBV7-9 combines with J gene TRBJ2-3; D possibly matches TRBD1 or TRBD2 (6 bases each). Trimming removed 4 bases at V and 4 bases at J, with 15 bases between. CDR1 is SEHNR and CDR2 is FQNEAQ in the germline V gene (reference sequence). This CDR3 has 15 residues. The CDR3 loop is CASSSRGDGADTQYF. The CDR3 DNA reads TGTGCCAGCAGCTCGAGGGGGGATGGGGCAGATACGCAGTATTTT.

The chain couples TRBV12-3 or TRBV12-4 to TRBJ1-1, with D possibly being TRBD1 (5 bases). V was shortened by 7 bases and J by 10 bases, with 19 bases between the two germline ends. This CDR3 has 13 amino acids. DNA of the CDR3: TGTGCCAGCACCAAGGACTACGAGAGGGGAGCTTTCTTT. Its translation: CASTKDYERGAFF.

This clonotype came up a few times. The chain joins TRBV20-1 to TRBJ1-5; no reliable D call. The CDR3 is 13 residues long. V dropped 0 bases and J dropped 12 bases, with 15 bases sitting between them. Germline values: CDR1 DFQATT, CDR2 SNEGSKA (reference sequence). This CDR3 reads CSARDMGSLDQHF. The CDR3 DNA is TGCAGTGCTAGAGATATGGGATCCTTGGACCAGCATTTT.

This clonotype was seen a few times. This chain connects TRBV7-6 to TRBJ2-2, with TRBD1 matching 8 bases. Germline values: CDR1 SGHVS, CDR2 FNYEAQ. The CDR3 is 13 amino acids. V lost 5 bases and J lost 6; bases outside the gene matches: 2. CDR3 loop: CASSKTGAGELFF. Written as DNA, the CDR3 is TGTGCCAGCAGCAAGACAGGGGCCGGGGAGCTGTTTTTT.

This clonotype appeared a few times. The genes are TRBV14 and TRBJ1-2, with 8 bases matching TRBD1. Germline trimming cut 4 bases from V and 8 bases from J; bases unmatched to any gene: 6. The CDR3 covers 13 residues. The germline V gene encodes CDR1 SGHDN and CDR2 FVKESK. This CDR3 reads CASSPGQGWGYTF. CDR3 in DNA: TGTGCCAGCAGCCCCGGACAGGGCTGGGGCTACACCTTC.

This clonotype was detected only a few times. The chain employs TRBV12-3 or TRBV12-4 and TRBJ2-1; 13 nucleotides agree with TRBD2. Germline trimming cut 3 bases from V and 8 bases from J; bases unmatched to any gene: 7. The CDR3 is made up of 16 amino acids. CDR3 nucleotide sequence: TGTGCCAGCAGTTTCAGACTAGCGGGGGGTCTCGATGAGCAGTTCTTC. Translating it yields CASSFRLAGGLDEQFF.

The sample holds many counts of this clonotype. The chain recombines TRBV12-3 or TRBV12-4 with TRBJ2-7; 7 nucleotides line up with TRBD1. Losses at the gene ends were 4 bases for V and 2 bases for J; bases not matched to a gene: 2. The CDR3 sequence is 13 residues long. CDR3 DNA sequence: TGTGCCAGCAGTTGGGGGACAGCCTACGAGCAGTACGTC. Its translation is CASSWGTAYEQYV.

V is TRBV7-6 and J is TRBJ2-3, with 8 bases aligning to TRBD2. Trimming removed 4 bases from V and 2 bases from J; junction bases left unmatched: 8. The CDR3 spans 16 residues. In germline, CDR1 is SGHVS, CDR2 FNYEAQ. Here the CDR3 DNA reads TGTGCCAGCAGCTCCAGCCGGGGGGGTTACACAGATACGCAGTATTTT. Protein: CASSSSRGGYTDTQYF.

This clonotype showed up just a few times. The J gene is TRBJ1-1, the V gene TRBV19; 8 bases agree with TRBD1. CDR3 length: 15 amino acids. The ends lost 3 bases at V and 3 bases at J; junction bases unmatched: 6. CDR1 LNHDA and CDR2 SQIVND come from the germline V gene (reference sequence). The CDR3 coding sequence is TGTGCCAGTAGTATTAAAGGGACAGGATACACTGAAGCTTTCTTT. Protein sequence: CASSIKGTGYTEAFF.

Only a few counts were recorded for this clonotype. This rearrangement joins TRBV10-3 to TRBJ2-6; the D is unclear. The V gene's germline CDR1 is ENHRY and CDR2 SYGVKD. The ends were cut back, 6 bases at V and 0 bases at J, with 18 bases in the middle. CDR3 length equals 18 residues. CDR3 amino acids: CAIRNNSPPNSGANVLTF. CDR3 coding DNA: TGTGCCATCAGGAATAATAGTCCACCAAACTCTGGGGCCAACGTCCTGACTTTC.

Only a few counts were recorded for this clonotype. The rearrangement joins TRBV12-3 or TRBV12-4 to TRBJ1-1, with D possibly being TRBD1 (6 bases). This CDR3 spans 13 amino acids. Trimming took 4 bases from V and 6 from J, leaving 12 bases between them. As DNA, the CDR3 is TGTGCCAGCAGTTCTACAGGGCTGGCTGAAGCTTTCTTT. Translated, it gives CASSSTGLAEAFF.

The sample holds a few counts of this clonotype. The chain recombines TRBV4-1 with TRBJ2-6; D is perhaps TRBD2 (6 bases). V was clipped by 4 bases and J by 0 bases, with 19 bases between them. Germline lookup yields CDR1 MGHRA and CDR2 YSYEKL. CDR3 size: 19 residues. The CDR3 region has the DNA TGCGCCAGCAGCCCGGACTGGGGGGAAAGTAACTCTGGGGCCAACGTCCTGACTTTC. This encodes CASSPDWGESNSGANVLTF.

This clonotype was seen only once. The chain uses TRBV9 and TRBJ1-6; TRBD1 might be the D (5 bases). V lost 0 bases and J 7 bases, leaving 8 bases between the germline ends. Germline V gene sequence: CDR1 SGDLS, CDR2 YYNGEE. CDR3 length: 14 amino acids. In DNA, the CDR3 is TGTGCCAGCAGCGTAGGGTCAGGGAATTCACCCCTCCACTTT. This gives the protein CASSVGSGNSPLHF.